One and the same sample provided the 13 T cell receptor beta chains below, sequenced in a study of T cell responses to AZD1222 COVID-19 vaccine listed by TCRdb under 2021. Explained via the paper, the time point label denotes: baseline before first vaccination. Library preparation was by the immunoSEQ multiplex PCR assay. Sourced from immuneACCESS, this table was stored by TCRdb with only in-frame sequences that have V and J called. A share of the clones is absent; for the studies checked, an unresolved V gene accounts for under half, and the remainder has no known explanation. The sample has 150,000 to 200,000 clones on record, just over 90% of them singletons. The ten largest clones capture 3.5% to 5% of the sample. The specimen was peripheral blood, collected on day 0 of AZD1222 vaccination. The receptors originated from an adult in good health.

J is TRBJ1-3 and V is TRBV10-3, with a weak D call TRBD1 (6 bases). The CDR3 covers 13 residues. V lost 11 bases and J lost 8, with 19 bases in between. Germline lookup yields CDR1 ENHRY and CDR2 SYGVKD. DNA for the CDR3: TGTGCCCTAAGCAAGAGGGGGACGGACACCATATATTTT. Translation gives CALSKRGTDTIYF.

V and J are TRBV5-5 and TRBJ2-5; no reliable D call. Germline V lookup: CDR1 SGHKS, CDR2 YYEKEE (reference sequence). The CDR3 loop spans 13 amino acids. V was trimmed by 0 bases and J by 3 bases, leaving 6 bases between them. The CDR3 coding sequence is TGTGCCAGCAGCTTGGGCGGTAAAGAGACCCAGTACTTC. Its protein is CASSLGGKETQYF.

The rearrangement uses TRBV7-9 and TRBJ1-2; D call uncertain. The V gene lost 4 bases and the J gene lost 8 bases, with 8 bases spanning the gap. The CDR3 sequence is 11 residues long. Germline-derived CDR1 and CDR2 are SEHNR and FQNEAQ (reference sequence). The CDR3 loop reads CASSSTEGYTF. The CDR3 DNA is TGTGCCAGCAGCTCCACGGAGGGCTACACCTTC.

The chain employs TRBV18 and TRBJ2-5, with a weak D call TRBD1 (5 bases). Germline CDR1 reads KGHSH; CDR2 reads LQKENI. Trimming cost V 0 bases and J 2 bases, with 7 bases left between them. The CDR3 runs to 14 residues. The CDR3 nucleotides read TGTGCCAGCTCACCACCGGGGCGGCAAGAGACCCAGTACTTC. Its translation is CASSPPGRQETQYF.

The chain couples TRBV27 to TRBJ1-6; D not certain. This CDR3 has 15 residues. In germline, CDR1 is MNHEY, CDR2 SMNVEV (reference sequence). Trimming stripped 3 bases from V and 6 bases from J, with 12 bases between. This CDR3 reads CASSFLWGSNSPLHF. CDR3 bases: TGTGCCAGCAGTTTTCTGTGGGGTAGTAATTCACCCCTCCACTTT.

This chain uses TRBV18 with TRBJ1-3, with D possibly being TRBD1 (5 bases). Germline V CDR1 and CDR2: KGHSH, LQKENI. This CDR3 comprises 13 residues. Trimming shortened V by 3 bases and J by 11 bases, and 14 bases separated the two germline ends. In DNA form, the CDR3 reads TGTGCCAGCTCACCGAGGGACGGCGGAGCCATATATTTT. This gives the protein CASSPRDGGAIYF.

This sequence joins TRBV3-1 (or the pseudogene TRBV3-2) and TRBJ2-4; D possibly corresponds to TRBD2 (6 bases). The CDR3 totals 16 residues. V dropped 0 bases and J dropped 3 bases, with 12 bases sitting between them. Germline V gene data show CDR1 as LGHDT and CDR2 as YNNKEL (reference sequence). CDR3 DNA: TGTGCCAGCAGCCAAGATCGGATGCGGGACAAAAACATTCAGTACTTC. As protein: CASSQDRMRDKNIQYF.

In this sample, this clone turned up a few times. The chain has TRBV11-2 and TRBJ1-2; 10 positions agree with TRBD1. Trimming removed 3 bases from V and 8 bases from J; junction bases left unmatched: 6. The CDR3 is 14 residues long. Germline V gene sequence: CDR1 SGHAT, CDR2 FQNNGV. CDR3 residues: CASSFRQGATGYTF. The CDR3 region has the DNA TGTGCCAGCAGCTTCAGACAGGGGGCGACCGGCTACACCTTC.

The chain has TRBV3-1 (or the pseudogene TRBV3-2) and TRBJ1-4; unclear D gene. The CDR3 runs to 13 residues. Germline V gene data show CDR1 as LGHDT and CDR2 as YNNKEL (reference sequence). The V end was cut by 0 bases, the J end by 8 bases, with 7 bases between. CDR3 region: CASSQDDFEKLFF. The CDR3 DNA follows: TGTGCCAGCAGCCAAGACGACTTCGAAAAACTGTTTTTT.

V usage is TRBV6-6 and J usage is TRBJ1-2; TRBD1 matches 11 bases. V shed 4 bases and J 6 bases; nucleotides not matched to a gene: 4. Per germline, CDR1 MNHNY and CDR2 SVGAGI (reference sequence). There are 14 residues in the CDR3. The CDR3 DNA follows: TGTGCCAGCAGTTCCGGACAGGGGGCTAATGGCTACACCTTC. It encodes CASSSGQGANGYTF.

The rearrangement joins TRBV7-2 to TRBJ1-2; no reliable D call. Trimming cost V 5 bases and J 5 bases, with 18 bases left between them. Germline V gene data show CDR1 as SGHTA and CDR2 as FQGNSA. This CDR3 contains 15 residues. In DNA, the CDR3 is TGTGCCAGCAGCCCTGATAGCGGGAGATCGTATGGCTACACCTTC. As protein: CASSPDSGRSYGYTF.

This clone was seen a single time. The V and J genes are TRBV19 and TRBJ2-5, with 11 nucleotides matching TRBD2. V shed 8 bases, J shed 5 bases, and the junction held 7 bases outside the gene matches. CDR1 is LNHDA and CDR2 is SQIVND in the germline V gene (reference sequence). The CDR3 totals 14 residues. CDR3 nucleotide sequence: TGTGCCAGTGGCTCTAGCGGGGGGAGGGAGACCCAGTACTTC. This gives the protein CASGSSGGRETQYF.

The V call is TRBV18, the J call TRBJ1-2, with D tentatively TRBD1 (5 bases). V gave up 3 bases and J gave up 5 bases, with 13 bases separating them. Looked up from germline, CDR1 is KGHSH and CDR2 is LQKENI. CDR3 length equals 14 residues. CDR3 sequence (DNA): TGTGCCAGCTCACCCGGGGGACCAGGATATGGCTACACCTTC. Residues: CASSPGGPGYGYTF.